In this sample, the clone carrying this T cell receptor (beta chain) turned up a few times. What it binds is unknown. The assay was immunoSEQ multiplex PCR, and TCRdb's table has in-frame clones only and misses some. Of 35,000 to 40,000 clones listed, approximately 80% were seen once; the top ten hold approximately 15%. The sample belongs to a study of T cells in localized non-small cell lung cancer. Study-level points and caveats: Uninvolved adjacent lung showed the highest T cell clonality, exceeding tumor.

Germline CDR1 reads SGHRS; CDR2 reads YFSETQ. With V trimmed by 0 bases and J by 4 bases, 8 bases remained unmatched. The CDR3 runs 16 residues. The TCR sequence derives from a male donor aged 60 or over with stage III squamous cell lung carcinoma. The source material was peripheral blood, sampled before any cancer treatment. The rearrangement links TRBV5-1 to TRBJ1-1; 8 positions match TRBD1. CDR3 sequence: CASSLAGQGGGTEAFF. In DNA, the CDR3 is TGCGCCAGCAGCTTGGCCGGACAGGGAGGAGGCACTGAAGCTTTCTTT.